This entry features one T cell receptor beta chain sequence. The data were taken from a study of blood T cell repertoires in COVID-19. CDR3 length: 14 residues. The germline gives CDR1 SGHKS, CDR2 YYEKEE (reference sequence). V gave up 0 bases and J gave up 14 bases, with 20 bases separating them. Data came from immunoSEQ multiplex PCR; TCRdb stores just in-frame clones and leaves some out. The sample holds roughly 200,000 clones, less than 90% seen once. The genes are TRBV5-5 and TRBJ1-2, with a tentative D call TRBD1 (5 bases). Sequenced material: PBMCs or T cells enriched from blood (not recorded which). The origin of this receptor is a woman aged 25 to 39 who had been exposed to COVID-19. CDR3 bases: TGTGCCAGCAGCTTGGCAGGGCCCCTTTTCGGTGTTACCTTC. Its protein product is CASSLAGPLFGVTF.